The entry below gives a single T cell receptor beta chain sequence along with its context. This entry is derived from a study of shared clonotypes between healthy human individuals. The germline V gene has CDR1 KGHSH and CDR2 LQKENI. This CDR3 region has 15 residues. The V end was cut by 3 bases, the J end by 0 bases, with 9 bases between. Terminally differentiated effector memory CD45RA+ cells were left out of the naive CD8 fraction, which was CD45RO-negative and positively selected for CCR7. Here immunoSEQ multiplex PCR was the method, and the copy in TCRdb shows in-frame clones only, minus some. The profile shows 1.5 million to 2.5 million clones, approximately 95% of them singletons.

The gene calls are TRBV18 and TRBJ2-1, with D uncertain. What was sequenced was naive CD8+ T cells sorted from blood. This TCR derives from a man younger than 35 in good health. The CDR3 nucleotides are TGTGCCAGCTCACCTGACGAGAGCTCCTACAATGAGCAGTTCTTC. Amino acids: CASSPDESSYNEQFF.